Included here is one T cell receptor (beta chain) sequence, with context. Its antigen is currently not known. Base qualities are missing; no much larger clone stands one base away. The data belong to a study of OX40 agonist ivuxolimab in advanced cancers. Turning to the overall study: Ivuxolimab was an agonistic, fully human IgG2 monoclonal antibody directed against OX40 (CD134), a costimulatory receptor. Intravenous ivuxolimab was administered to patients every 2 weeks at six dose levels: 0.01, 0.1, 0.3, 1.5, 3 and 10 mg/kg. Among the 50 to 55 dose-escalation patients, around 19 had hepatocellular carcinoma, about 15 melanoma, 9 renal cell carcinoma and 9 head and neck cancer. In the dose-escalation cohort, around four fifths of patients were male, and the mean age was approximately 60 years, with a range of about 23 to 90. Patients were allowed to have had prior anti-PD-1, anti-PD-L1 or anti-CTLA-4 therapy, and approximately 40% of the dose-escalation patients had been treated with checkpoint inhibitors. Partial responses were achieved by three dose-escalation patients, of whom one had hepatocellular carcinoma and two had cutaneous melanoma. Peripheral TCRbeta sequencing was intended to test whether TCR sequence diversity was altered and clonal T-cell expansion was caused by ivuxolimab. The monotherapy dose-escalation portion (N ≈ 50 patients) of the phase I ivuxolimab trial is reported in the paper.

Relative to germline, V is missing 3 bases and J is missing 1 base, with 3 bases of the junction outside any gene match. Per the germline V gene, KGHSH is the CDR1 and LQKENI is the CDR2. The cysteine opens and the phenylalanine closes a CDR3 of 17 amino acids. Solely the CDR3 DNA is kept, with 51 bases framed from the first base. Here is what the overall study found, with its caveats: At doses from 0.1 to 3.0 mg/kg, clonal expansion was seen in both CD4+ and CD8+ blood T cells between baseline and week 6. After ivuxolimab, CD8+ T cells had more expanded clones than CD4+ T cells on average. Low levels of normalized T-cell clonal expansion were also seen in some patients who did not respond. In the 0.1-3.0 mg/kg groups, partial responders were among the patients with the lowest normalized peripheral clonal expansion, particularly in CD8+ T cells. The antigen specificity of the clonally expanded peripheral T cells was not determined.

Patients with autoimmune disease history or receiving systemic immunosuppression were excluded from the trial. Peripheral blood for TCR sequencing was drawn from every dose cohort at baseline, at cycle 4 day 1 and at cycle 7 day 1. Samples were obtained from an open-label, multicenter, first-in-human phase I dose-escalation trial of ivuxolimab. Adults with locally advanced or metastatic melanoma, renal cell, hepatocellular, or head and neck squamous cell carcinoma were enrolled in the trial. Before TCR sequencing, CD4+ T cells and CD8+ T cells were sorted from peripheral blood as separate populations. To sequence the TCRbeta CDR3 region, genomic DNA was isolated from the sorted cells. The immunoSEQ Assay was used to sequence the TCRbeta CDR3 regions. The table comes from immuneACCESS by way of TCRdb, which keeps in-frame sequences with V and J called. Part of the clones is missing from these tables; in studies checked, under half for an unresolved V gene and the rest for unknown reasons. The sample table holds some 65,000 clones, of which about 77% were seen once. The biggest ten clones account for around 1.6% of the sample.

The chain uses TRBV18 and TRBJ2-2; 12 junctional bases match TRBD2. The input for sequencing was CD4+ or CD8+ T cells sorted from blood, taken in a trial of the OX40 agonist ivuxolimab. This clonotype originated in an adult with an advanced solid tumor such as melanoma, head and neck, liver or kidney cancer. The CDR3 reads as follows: CASSPPLAGGNTGELFF. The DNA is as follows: TGTGCCAGCTCACCCCCACTAGCGGGGGGGAACACCGGGGAGCTGTTTTTT.